The next 17 T cell receptor beta chains were all read from a single sample in a study of T cell repertoires in cytomegalovirus infection. No antigen has been assigned to these receptors. TCRdb re-derived calls from the reads in MiXCR, one entry per CDR3 protein. The data hold about 570,000 distinct CDR3 sequences, with approximately 40% observed a single time. Sample: cultured PBMCs, taken from culture after CMV antigen stimulation. These receptors all come from a human donor in good health (CMV status not recorded). Some clones in this sample may be carry-over from other donors' samples.

This clonotype was counted only a few times. The chain carries TRBV11-2 and TRBJ2-3; TRBD2 agrees at 13 bases. Germline V CDR1 and CDR2: SGHAT, FQNNGV. With 1 base clipped from V and 6 bases from J, the junction kept 7 bases outside the gene matches. This CDR3 is 17 amino acids long. CDR3 sequence: CASSLVTSGGAPDTQYF. The CDR3 region has the DNA TGTGCCAGCAGCTTAGTAACTAGCGGGGGGGCCCCCGATACGCAGTATTTT.

The chain recombines TRBV7-9 with TRBJ1-1; no reliable D call. The V end was cut by 2 bases, the J end by 5 bases, with 6 bases between. Germline V gives CDR1 SEHNR, CDR2 FQNEAQ (reference sequence). This CDR3 is 12 amino acids long. The chain's CDR3 is CASSLLETEAFF. Written as DNA, the CDR3 is TGTGCCAGCAGCTTACTCGAGACTGAAGCTTTCTTT.

This clonotype came up many times. The V and J genes are TRBV28 and TRBJ2-1; 11 bases are shared with TRBD1. Germline V CDR1 and CDR2: MDHEN, SYDVKM. The CDR3 has 15 residues. The V gene end was trimmed by 6 bases and the J gene end by 7 bases; junction bases not matched to a gene: 8. CDR3 residues: CASRSGQGAWNEQFF. The CDR3, as DNA: TGTGCCAGCAGATCAGGACAGGGGGCATGGAATGAGCAGTTCTTC.

The J gene is TRBJ2-7, the V gene TRBV14; 11 nucleotides agree with TRBD2. This CDR3 is 17 amino acids long. The V gene's germline CDR1 is SGHDN and CDR2 FVKESK. V lost 4 bases to trimming and J lost 3 bases; unmatched junction nucleotides: 11. Here the CDR3 DNA reads TGTGCCAGCAGCCCTATATCCCTAGCGGGAGGCCGCTACGAGCAGTACTTC. Translated: CASSPISLAGGRYEQYF.

V usage is TRBV2 and J usage is TRBJ2-2, with 16 positions matching TRBD2. Germline values: CDR1 SNHLY, CDR2 FYNNEI. CDR3 length: 18 residues. Losses at the gene ends were 5 bases for V and 5 bases for J; bases not matched to a gene: 8. The CDR3, as DNA: TGTGCCAGCAGTTATCCCGGGACTAGCGGGGGGGCAACCGGGGAGCTGTTTTTT. As protein: CASSYPGTSGGATGELFF. Using reference TRBV2 and TRBJ2-2 for the parts outside the CDR3, the full variable domain is EPEVTQTPSHQVTQMGQEVILRCVPISNHLYFYWYRQILGQKVEFLVSFYNNEISEKSEIFDDQFSVERPDGSNFTLKIRSTKLEDSAMYFCASSYPGTSGGATGELFFGEGSRLTVL.

CDR3 sequence: CASSIQEGSPLHF. The CDR3 coding sequence is TGTGCCAGTAGTATACAGGAGGGATCACCCCTCCACTTT. The chain carries TRBV19 and TRBJ1-6; no clear D gene. The CDR3 totals 13 residues. V lost 2 bases and J lost 10, with 9 bases in between. Germline V lookup: CDR1 LNHDA, CDR2 SQIVND (reference sequence).

This clonotype has a single count. This chain joins TRBV12-3 or TRBV12-4 and TRBJ2-3, with D possibly TRBD2 on 5 matching bases. V was clipped by 8 bases and J by 6 bases, with 15 bases between them. The CDR3 has 13 amino acids. The CDR3 coding sequence is TGTGCCAGCGAGACCCACCGAGGGGATACGCAGTATTTT. Translating gives CASETHRGDTQYF.

This clonotype was seen repeatedly, ten times or more. The genes are TRBV7-6 and TRBJ2-7; D is undetermined. This CDR3 region has 13 residues. With 4 bases removed from V and 2 bases from J, the gap between germline ends came to 9 bases. CDR1 is SGHVS, CDR2 FNYEAQ, per germline. The chain's CDR3 is CASSYGRPYEQYF. For the CDR3, the DNA is TGTGCCAGCAGCTACGGCCGACCCTACGAGCAGTACTTC.

This clonotype was seen only a few times. The chain carries TRBV5-1 and TRBJ1-4; unclear D gene. Germline CDR1 and CDR2: SGHRS and YFSETQ. The CDR3 is 13 residues long. Deletions cut 0 bases from V and 8 bases from J, with 8 bases between. The CDR3 region has the DNA TGCGCCAGCAGCTTGGGGCGCGGGGAAAAACTGTTTTTT. Translation: CASSLGRGEKLFF.

This clonotype was picked up a small number of times. CDR3 nucleotide sequence: TGTGCCAGCAGCTTCCTAGAGTTGTCCGAGAAGTACTTC. Translation gives CASSFLELSEKYF. This chain connects TRBV7-2 to TRBJ2-5; no definite D call. CDR3 length: 13 residues. Germline V lookup: CDR1 SGHTA, CDR2 FQGNSA. V lost 3 bases to trimming and J lost 12 bases, with 17 bases between them.

The chain uses TRBV6-4 and TRBJ2-3, with 8 bases lining up with TRBD2. CDR3 length: 15 residues. J lost 2 bases, V lost 2 bases, and 3 bases had no gene match. The germline CDR1 and CDR2 sequences are MRHNA and SNTAGT. The CDR3 loop reads CASSDRGGSTDTQYF. CDR3 DNA sequence: TGTGCCAGCAGTGACCGGGGGGGATCCACAGATACGCAGTATTTT.

The gene calls are TRBV12-3 or TRBV12-4 and TRBJ2-4; the match to TRBD2 covers 11 bases. The CDR3 runs to 16 residues. With V trimmed by 3 bases and J by 0 bases, 1 base remained unmatched. Written as DNA, the CDR3 is TGTGCCAGCAGTTTTACTAGCGGGGGAGCCAAAAACATTCAGTACTTC. Translated: CASSFTSGGAKNIQYF.

The chain joins TRBV11-2 to TRBJ2-3; D might be TRBD1 (5 bases). The germline V gene encodes CDR1 SGHAT and CDR2 FQNNGV. The CDR3 runs to 16 residues. V lost 5 bases and J 0 bases, leaving 15 bases between the germline ends. The CDR3 DNA reads TGTGCCAGCAGCGCCAACAGGCAACCTAGCACAGATACGCAGTATTTT. Translated, it gives CASSANRQPSTDTQYF. Drawing the rest from reference TRBV11-2 and TRBJ2-3, the complete variable domain is EAGVAQSPRYKIIEKRQSVAFWCNPISGHATLYWYQQILGQGPKLLIQFQNNGVVDDSQLPKDRFSAERLKGVDSTLKIQPAKLEDSAVYLCASSANRQPSTDTQYFGPGTRLTVL.

The chain joins TRBV19 to TRBJ1-5, with TRBD1 as a possible D gene (5 bases). The CDR3 is made up of 16 amino acids. Trimming removed 6 bases at V and 3 bases at J, with 18 bases between. Per germline, CDR1 LNHDA and CDR2 SQIVND (reference sequence). The CDR3 spells CASSSSPQGNNQPQHF. In nucleotides, the CDR3 is TGTGCCAGTAGCTCATCGCCCCAGGGCAACAATCAGCCCCAGCATTTT. Looking up the rest from reference TRBV19 and TRBJ1-5 gives the full variable domain: DGGITQSPKYLFRKEGQNVTLSCEQNLNHDAMYWYRQDPGQGLRLIYYSQIVNDFQKGDIAEGYSVSREKKESFPLTVTSAQKNPTAFYLCASSSSPQGNNQPQHFGDGTRLSIL.

The V gene is TRBV7-2, the J gene TRBJ2-3, with D unclear. Germline V gene data show CDR1 as SGHTA and CDR2 as FQGNSA. V was cut by 0 bases and J by 8 bases, with 3 bases left in between. The CDR3 sequence is 11 residues long. The CDR3 sequence is CASSLASTQYF. CDR3 in DNA: TGTGCCAGCAGCTTAGCTAGTACGCAGTATTTT.

The J gene is TRBJ2-4, the V gene TRBV19; 7 nucleotides align to TRBD2. With V trimmed by 5 bases and J by 6 bases, 13 bases remained unmatched. The length of the CDR3 is 16 residues. Germline lookup yields CDR1 LNHDA and CDR2 SQIVND (reference sequence). The CDR3 spells CASSPTFRDYRNIQYF. For the CDR3, the DNA is TGTGCCAGTAGTCCAACATTCCGGGACTACCGAAACATTCAGTACTTC.

The chain recombines TRBV4-1 with TRBJ2-3, with 11 nucleotides matching TRBD1. The CDR3 loop spans 15 amino acids. Germline assignment: CDR1 MGHRA and CDR2 YSYEKL. The ends lost 4 bases at V and 4 bases at J; junction bases unmatched: 4. Here the CDR3 DNA reads TGCGCCAGCAGCCTGGGGACAGGGGGGTCAGATACGCAGTATTTT. Translated: CASSLGTGGSDTQYF.